The rows below give T cell receptor beta chains drawn from one sample of a study of T cell repertoires in cytomegalovirus infection. MiXCR was run by TCRdb on the reads, yielding one entry per CDR3 protein. There are approximately 730,000 distinct CDR3 sequences in the sample; 25% to 30% occur only once, and over 10% lies in the top ten. Antigens for these TCRs are unknown. This specimen was cultured CD8+ T cells from PBMCs, taken from culture after CMV antigen stimulation. The receptors shown here come from a human donor in good health (CMV status not recorded). Some clones in this sample may be carry-over from other donors' samples. Both conserved end residues are part of each CDR3. D genes are given only for firm matches. The size field is filled for only some rows; it gives once, few, many or a size class.

D gene: NA
V gene: TRBV19
J gene: TRBJ2-2
clone size: few
CDR3 DNA: TGTGCCAGTAGTATTGGGGGCGGGGAGCTGTTTTTT
CDR3 protein: CASSIGGGELFF

D gene: TRBD1
V gene: TRBV7-8
J gene: TRBJ1-5
clone size: NA
CDR3 DNA: TGTGCCAGCAGCTCAACAGGGGGGTTCGATCAGCCCCAGCATTTT
CDR3 protein: CASSSTGGFDQPQHF

D gene: NA
V gene: TRBV7-6
J gene: TRBJ2-7
clone size: NA
CDR3 DNA: TGTGCCAGCAGCTTTTCGGGGGATTCCCACGAGCAGTACTTC
CDR3 protein: CASSFSGDSHEQYF

D gene: NA
V gene: TRBV7-9
J gene: TRBJ2-5
clone size: many
CDR3 DNA: TGTGCCAGCAGCTTGAAAGCCTCGGGGGCGCAAGAGACCCAGTACTTC
CDR3 protein: CASSLKASGAQETQYF

D gene: TRBD1
V gene: TRBV7-6
J gene: TRBJ1-2
clone size: many
CDR3 DNA: TGTGCCAGCAGCCCAGGACAGGCTGCTAGCTATGGCTACACCTTC
CDR3 protein: CASSPGQAASYGYTF

D gene: NA
V gene: TRBV7-9
J gene: TRBJ1-1
clone size: NA
CDR3 DNA: TGTGCCAGCAGCGACCCGGGACAAGGAGATTTT
CDR3 protein: CASSDPGQGDF

D gene: TRBD1
V gene: TRBV19
J gene: TRBJ1-2
clone size: NA
CDR3 DNA: TGTGCCAGTAGTCATGGACAGGGATTCGGCGGCTACACCTTC
CDR3 protein: CASSHGQGFGGYTF

D gene: TRBD2
V gene: TRBV3-1
J gene: TRBJ2-5
clone size: many
CDR3 DNA: TGTGCCAGCAGCCAAGGACTAGCGGGGGGGACCCAGTACTTC
CDR3 protein: CASSQGLAGGTQYF

D gene: NA
V gene: TRBV11-2
J gene: TRBJ2-3
clone size: once
CDR3 DNA: TGTGCCAGCAGCCCCATAACAGGAGTCAACACAGATACGCAGTATTTT
CDR3 protein: CASSPITGVNTDTQYF

D gene: NA
V gene: TRBV7-9
J gene: TRBJ1-5
clone size: NA
CDR3 DNA: TGTGCCAGCAGCTTAATAGGGCCTTCGGAGCCCCAGCATTTT
CDR3 protein: CASSLIGPSEPQHF